A single sample is the source of the 7 T cell receptor beta chains below, sequenced in a study of glioma-infiltrating T cells after dendritic cell vaccination. Assay used: immunoSEQ multiplex PCR; TCRdb lists only in-frame clones, some missing. This table holds approximately 67,000 clones, 81% found once. Source: blood, taken before dendritic cell vaccination. The source is a human donor with glioblastoma.

This clone was found many times. In DNA form, the CDR3 reads TGTGCCACCAGCGCTGGGACTAGCGGGGGCGATGAGCAGTTCTTC. This gives the protein CATSAGTSGGDEQFF. The V gene is TRBV15, the J gene TRBJ2-1; 14 bases match TRBD2. With 5 bases clipped from V and 8 bases from J, the junction kept 5 bases outside the gene matches. The CDR3 has 15 residues. Germline CDR1 and CDR2: LNHNV and YYDKDF (reference sequence).

This clone was observed a single time. The J gene is TRBJ2-3, the V gene TRBV6-5, with TRBD1 matching over 7 bases. The CDR3 is 15 amino acids. With 6 bases clipped from V and 0 bases from J, the junction kept 6 bases outside the gene matches. The germline V gene has CDR1 MNHEY and CDR2 SVGAGI. CDR3 amino acids: CASRDRQGSTDTQYF. CDR3 DNA: TGTGCCAGCAGGGATAGACAGGGCAGCACAGATACGCAGTATTTT.

The table lists this clone with a count of one. V gene TRBV5-4 combines with J gene TRBJ2-1, with D possibly matching TRBD2 (5 bases). The germline CDR1 and CDR2 sequences are SGHNT and YYREEE (reference sequence). This CDR3 contains 16 residues. V dropped 4 bases and J dropped 5 bases, with 19 bases sitting between them. The CDR3 bases are TGTGCCAGCAGCGGCTTCGTGTGGCCGGGGAACAATGAGCAGTTCTTC. Translated: CASSGFVWPGNNEQFF.

The J gene is TRBJ2-1, the V gene TRBV29-1; 12 bases agree with TRBD2. The CDR3 loop spans 12 amino acids. V shed 7 bases and J 5 bases; nucleotides not matched to a gene: 0. Germline CDR1 and CDR2: SQVTM and ANQGSEA. CDR3 sequence: CSGTSGDNEQFF. The CDR3 bases are TGCAGCGGGACTAGCGGGGACAATGAGCAGTTCTTC.

The chain has TRBV7-9 and TRBJ2-1, with D tentatively TRBD1 (5 bases). V dropped 1 base and J dropped 9 bases, with 13 bases sitting between them. CDR3 size: 14 residues. Per the germline V gene, CDR1 is SEHNR and CDR2 is FQNEAQ (reference sequence). CDR3 DNA: TGTGCCAGCAGCTTAGGGGGCCAGCAAATTGAGCAGTTCTTC. It specifies CASSLGGQQIEQFF.

V usage is TRBV9 and J usage is TRBJ2-7; 8 bases match TRBD2. Germline CDR1 SGDLS, CDR2 YYNGEE. This CDR3 spans 16 amino acids. V shed 4 bases and J 6 bases; nucleotides not matched to a gene: 15. CDR3 nucleotides: TGTGCCAGCAGCTCCCAGCCCCTAAGCGGGGGTTCCGAGCAGTACTTC. Translation: CASSSQPLSGGSEQYF.

The V and J genes are TRBV5-6 and TRBJ1-3, with TRBD1 matching over 9 bases. CDR3 length: 17 residues. The ends lost 4 bases at V and 4 bases at J; junction bases unmatched: 12. Germline CDR1 SGHDT, CDR2 YYEEEE. The CDR3 protein is CASSQRTGVLAGNTIYF. The CDR3 nucleotides read TGTGCCAGCAGCCAAAGGACAGGGGTTTTAGCAGGAAACACCATATATTTT.